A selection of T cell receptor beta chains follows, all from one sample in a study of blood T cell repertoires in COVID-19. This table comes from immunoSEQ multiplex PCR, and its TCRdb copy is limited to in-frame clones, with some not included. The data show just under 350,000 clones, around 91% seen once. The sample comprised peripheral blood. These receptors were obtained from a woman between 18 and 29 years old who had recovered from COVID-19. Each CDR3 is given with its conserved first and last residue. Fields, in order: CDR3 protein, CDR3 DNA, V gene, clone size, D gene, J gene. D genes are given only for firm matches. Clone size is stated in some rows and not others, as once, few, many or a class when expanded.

CDR3aa: CASRVGSGINQYF; CDR3nt: TGTGCCAGCAGAGTGGGTAGCGGGATCAATCAGTACTTC; v_gene: TRBV2; abundance: -; d_gene: TRBD2; j_gene: TRBJ2-5
CDR3aa: CASSTGYNEQFF; CDR3nt: TGTGCCAGCAGCACGGGGTACAATGAGCAGTTCTTC; v_gene: TRBV11-3; abundance: -; d_gene: -; j_gene: TRBJ2-1
CDR3aa: CASSTSLAPWGEQFF; CDR3nt: TGTGCCAGCAGCACTTCTCTAGCACCATGGGGTGAGCAGTTCTTC; v_gene: TRBV5-6; abundance: -; d_gene: -; j_gene: TRBJ2-1
CDR3aa: CASSLRGGSADTQYF; CDR3nt: TGTGCCAGCAGCTTGCGGGGGGGGAGTGCAGATACGCAGTATTTT; v_gene: TRBV7-6; abundance: -; d_gene: TRBD2; j_gene: TRBJ2-3
CDR3aa: CASSQDRGSEQFF; CDR3nt: TGTGCCAGCAGCCAAGATAGGGGTTCTGAGCAGTTCTTC; v_gene: TRBV3-1/TRBV3-2; abundance: -; d_gene: -; j_gene: TRBJ2-1
CDR3aa: CASSSAKLSESTDTQYF; CDR3nt: TGTGCCAGCAGCTCCGCAAAGCTTAGCGAGAGCACAGATACGCAGTATTTT; v_gene: TRBV7-9; abundance: -; d_gene: -; j_gene: TRBJ2-3
CDR3aa: CASSRLAGRDTQYF; CDR3nt: TGTGCCAGCAGCAGACTAGCGGGAAGAGATACGCAGTATTTT; v_gene: TRBV6-2/TRBV6-3; abundance: -; d_gene: TRBD2; j_gene: TRBJ2-3
CDR3aa: CASTRTSGRIETQYF; CDR3nt: TGTGCCAGTACCAGGACTAGCGGGAGGATTGAGACCCAGTACTTC; v_gene: TRBV19; abundance: -; d_gene: TRBD2; j_gene: TRBJ2-5
CDR3aa: CASSPTDRGGKNIQYF; CDR3nt: TGTGCCAGCTCACCAACGGACAGGGGCGGCAAAAACATTCAGTACTTC; v_gene: TRBV18; abundance: -; d_gene: TRBD1; j_gene: TRBJ2-4
CDR3aa: CASSPDRANTGELFF; CDR3nt: TGTGCCAGCAGCCCTGACAGGGCGAACACCGGGGAGCTGTTTTTT; v_gene: TRBV2; abundance: few; d_gene: TRBD1; j_gene: TRBJ2-2
CDR3aa: CASSLDRQPNSPLHF; CDR3nt: TGTGCCAGCAGCTTAGACCGACAGCCCAATTCACCCCTCCACTTT; v_gene: TRBV7-9; abundance: -; d_gene: -; j_gene: TRBJ1-6
CDR3aa: CASGQNQPQHF; CDR3nt: TGTGCCAGCGGGCAAAATCAGCCCCAGCATTTT; v_gene: TRBV6-5; abundance: -; d_gene: -; j_gene: TRBJ1-5
CDR3aa: CASSEAGRANEQFF; CDR3nt: TGTGCCAGCAGCGAAGCCGGGCGGGCCAATGAGCAGTTCTTC; v_gene: TRBV9; abundance: -; d_gene: -; j_gene: TRBJ2-1
CDR3aa: CATSVGTLGNYGYTF; CDR3nt: TGTGCCACCAGTGTTGGGACACTGGGTAACTATGGCTACACCTTC; v_gene: TRBV24-1; abundance: -; d_gene: -; j_gene: TRBJ1-2
CDR3aa: CASSTTEAFF; CDR3nt: TGTGCCAGCAGCACAACTGAAGCTTTCTTT; v_gene: TRBV7-9; abundance: -; d_gene: -; j_gene: TRBJ1-1
CDR3aa: CASSLVPGFYGYTF; CDR3nt: TGTGCCAGCAGCTTGGTGCCAGGTTTCTATGGCTACACCTTC; v_gene: TRBV5-6; abundance: -; d_gene: -; j_gene: TRBJ1-2
CDR3aa: CATSRDRGLGTEAFF; CDR3nt: TGTGCCACCAGCAGAGATAGGGGCTTAGGGACTGAAGCTTTCTTT; v_gene: TRBV15; abundance: -; d_gene: -; j_gene: TRBJ1-1
CDR3aa: CASSSARDRDYGYTF; CDR3nt: TGTGCCAGCAGCTCCGCCCGGGACAGGGATTACGGCTACACCTTC; v_gene: TRBV11-3; abundance: -; d_gene: TRBD1; j_gene: TRBJ1-2
CDR3aa: CASSESGVNNQPQHF; CDR3nt: TGTGCCAGCAGTGAATCGGGGGTTAACAATCAGCCCCAGCATTTT; v_gene: TRBV25-1; abundance: -; d_gene: -; j_gene: TRBJ1-5
CDR3aa: CASSIGQGGGSNQPQHF; CDR3nt: TGTGCCAGTAGTATAGGACAGGGGGGAGGTAGCAATCAGCCCCAGCATTTT; v_gene: TRBV19; abundance: -; d_gene: TRBD1; j_gene: TRBJ1-5